This TCR beta chain emerged from a study of CD8 T cells in ankylosing spondylitis. Whole-study findings and limits: A motif in TCR beta, a set of roughly eight highly homologous variants, appeared characteristic of ankylosing spondylitis blood. It was reported that disease-linked clones were significantly enriched in matched ankylosing spondylitis synovial fluid.

CDR3 length: 14 residues. Germline CDR1 is MNHEY and CDR2 is SVGAGI. V was shortened by 4 bases and J by 7 bases, with 13 bases between the two germline ends. Generation of TCR beta libraries employed quantitative 5'-RACE incorporating molecular barcodes. TCRdb processed the 5' RACE reads anew with MiXCR; each CDR3 protein has one entry. The data show a few hundred thousand distinct CDR3 sequences, 15% to 20% seen once. On this clonotype: Its matching antigen is unknown.

The gene calls are TRBV6-5 and TRBJ1-4, with TRBD1 as a possible D gene (5 bases). Sequencing input: blood, either unsorted or a sorted T cell fraction (not recorded which). The clonotype was recovered from a male donor with ankylosing spondylitis or in good health (not recorded which). The CDR3 DNA reads as TGTGCCAGCAGTTCGGGGCCGGGGGGTGAAAAACTGTTTTTT. This codes for CASSSGPGGEKLFF.